A single sample gave rise to the 30 T cell receptor beta chains below, sequenced in a study of blood T cell repertoires in COVID-19. The method was immunoSEQ multiplex PCR; TCRdb's version includes in-frame clones alone and lacks a portion of them. Among some 130,000 clones, 75% to 90% were seen once, and the ten largest hold around 4.5%. Sample: peripheral blood. These receptors came from a man between 60 and 75 years old with COVID-19, enrolled during active disease.

The CDR3: CASSQTPGQGGNQPQHF. The CDR3 DNA follows: TGTGCCAGCAGCCAGACGCCGGGACAGGGAGGCAATCAGCCCCAGCATTTT. The chain uses TRBV4-2 and TRBJ1-5; 9 positions match TRBD1. Losses at the gene ends were 3 bases for V and 2 bases for J; bases not matched to a gene: 8. Per germline, CDR1 LGHNA and CDR2 YNFKEQ. This CDR3 region has 17 residues.

The chain employs TRBV27 and TRBJ1-2; TRBD1 might be the D (5 bases). The germline V and J ends were trimmed by 2 bases and 2 bases, with 18 bases remaining between them. The CDR3 is 17 amino acids. CDR1 and CDR2 (germline): MNHEY, SMNVEV (reference sequence). For the CDR3, the DNA is TGTGCCAGCAGTTTAGGTGTCGGGCAGGGCCTAAACTATGGCTACACCTTC. This codes for CASSLGVGQGLNYGYTF.

This rearrangement joins TRBV5-1 to TRBJ1-6, with TRBD1 as a possible D gene (5 bases). V was cut by 3 bases and J by 4 bases, with 11 bases left in between. The V gene's germline CDR1 is SGHRS and CDR2 YFSETQ. The CDR3 length is 15 residues. In DNA, the CDR3 is TGCGCCAGCAGCTCGGGCGGGGGGTATAATTCACCCCTCCACTTT. Residues: CASSSGGGYNSPLHF.

The J gene is TRBJ1-1, the V gene TRBV24-1; D call uncertain. Trimming removed 7 bases at V and 1 base at J, with 9 bases between. CDR1 KGHDR and CDR2 SFDVKD come from the germline V gene. The CDR3 contains 13 residues. The CDR3, as DNA: TGTGCCACCAGACCAGGTAGGAACACTGAAGCTTTCTTT. Residues: CATRPGRNTEAFF.

This clone was picked up one time. The rearrangement links TRBV12-3 or TRBV12-4 to TRBJ1-2; D ambiguous. The CDR3 sequence is 12 residues long. Trimming shortened V by 3 bases and J by 8 bases, and 10 bases separated the two germline ends. CDR3 loop: CASSFSISGYTF. In nucleotides, the CDR3 is TGTGCCAGCAGTTTTAGTATTTCAGGCTACACCTTC.

This clone has just one count. The CDR3 region has the DNA TGTGCCAGCAGTCGTGGGGGCGCAGGGAGCACAGATACGCAGTATTTT. This translates into CASSRGGAGSTDTQYF. V gene TRBV3-1 (or the pseudogene TRBV3-2) combines with J gene TRBJ2-3; D is possibly TRBD1 (6 bases). The CDR3 sequence is 16 residues long. Between the trimmed V and J ends, which lost 6 bases and 0 bases, there was a span of 16 bases. Germline values: CDR1 LGHDT, CDR2 YNNKEL (reference sequence).

This chain connects TRBV6-6 to TRBJ1-2, with 12 nucleotides matching TRBD1. CDR1 is MNHNY and CDR2 is SVGAGI in the germline V gene (reference sequence). This CDR3 spans 14 amino acids. The V segment lost 6 bases and the J segment 6 bases; nucleotides outside the gene matches: 5. The CDR3 nucleotides are TGTGCCAGCAGGGGGACAGGGGGCGAGAATGGCTACACCTTC. Translation gives CASRGTGGENGYTF.

This clone was recorded once. This sequence joins TRBV29-1 and TRBJ1-2; 8 bases fit TRBD1. V lost 6 bases and J lost 3; bases outside the gene matches: 6. The length of the CDR3 is 13 residues. The germline V gene has CDR1 SQVTM and CDR2 ANQGSEA. In DNA form, the CDR3 reads TGCAGCGTATGGACAGGGCGGGACTATGGCTACACCTTC. It translates to CSVWTGRDYGYTF.

The genes are TRBV24-1 and TRBJ1-2; TRBD1 agrees at 12 bases. Germline V gene lookup returns CDR1 KGHDR and CDR2 SFDVKD. V trimming: 4 bases; J trimming: 8 bases; junction bases outside the gene matches: 7. The CDR3 consists of 15 residues. CDR3 amino acids: CATSDRRDRGQGYTF. CDR3 sequence (DNA): TGTGCCACCAGTGACCGAAGGGACAGGGGGCAAGGCTACACCTTC.

The chain recombines TRBV6-5 with TRBJ2-2; perhaps TRBD1 as D (6 bases). CDR1 and CDR2 (germline): MNHEY, SVGAGI. V lost 11 bases and J lost 7, with 17 bases in between. The CDR3 loop spans 13 amino acids. CDR3 sequence: CAAWGQNRGELFF. CDR3 bases: TGTGCCGCGTGGGGGCAGAATCGCGGGGAGCTGTTTTTT.

This chain uses TRBV11-1 with TRBJ2-1; D not certain. V lost 1 base, J lost 0 bases, and 7 bases lay in between. CDR1 is SGHAT, CDR2 FQDESV, per germline (reference sequence). The CDR3 spans 15 residues. The CDR3 region is CASSLVAASYNEQFF. Written as DNA, the CDR3 is TGTGCCAGCAGCTTAGTCGCGGCCTCCTACAATGAGCAGTTCTTC.

Here the CDR3 DNA reads TGTGCCAGCAGCTTGGGACACGGGACAGGGGCCCCCTACGAGCAGTACTTC. It specifies CASSLGHGTGAPYEQYF. The chain couples TRBV11-2 to TRBJ2-7, with TRBD1 identical over 10 bases. Germline-derived CDR1 and CDR2 are SGHAT and FQNNGV. The CDR3 loop spans 17 amino acids. J gave up 2 bases and V 3 bases, and 10 bases lay outside the gene matches.

The chain has TRBV5-1 and TRBJ2-3, with unresolved D. V gave up 5 bases and J gave up 2 bases, with 18 bases separating them. The germline V gene encodes CDR1 SGHRS and CDR2 YFSETQ. The CDR3 has 16 amino acids. The CDR3 spells CASSFGKLGPTDTQYF. In nucleotides, the CDR3 is TGCGCCAGCAGTTTCGGTAAGCTGGGCCCCACAGATACGCAGTATTTT.

The genes are TRBV5-4 and TRBJ2-3, with D perhaps matching TRBD2 (7 bases). CDR3 size: 17 residues. CDR1 is SGHNT and CDR2 is YYREEE in the germline V gene (reference sequence). Trimming removed 7 bases from V and 0 bases from J, with 21 bases in between. The CDR3 loop is CASERGGGLTSTDTQYF. CDR3 in DNA: TGTGCCAGCGAGAGAGGGGGGGGCCTCACTAGCACAGATACGCAGTATTTT.

The chain recombines TRBV1 with TRBJ2-4; TRBD2 is the table's D call, not checked against the DNA. TRBV1 represents a pseudogene. The CDR3 length is 16 residues. The CDR3 DNA is TGCACCAGCAGCCAGGGTAGCCTCGGGGTCAAAAACATTCAGTACTTC. Translated: CTSSQGSLGVKNIQYF.

This rearrangement joins TRBV6-2 or TRBV6-3 to TRBJ1-4; unclear D gene. V was cut by 6 bases and J by 0 bases, with 8 bases left in between. This CDR3 spans 14 amino acids. In germline, CDR1 is MNHEY, CDR2 SVGEGT. This chain's CDR3 is CASSRAPTNEKLFF. The CDR3 nucleotides are TGTGCCAGCAGCCGGGCGCCAACTAATGAAAAACTGTTTTTT.

This chain uses TRBV14 with TRBJ1-2, with 10 bases that match TRBD1. J was trimmed by 5 bases and V by 3 bases; bases with no gene match: 9. The CDR3 sequence is 16 residues long. Germline V gene lookup returns CDR1 SGHDN and CDR2 FVKESK. The CDR3 nucleotides are TGTGCCAGCAGCCAGAGGGACAGGGGCGACTTTTATGGCTACACCTTC. Translating gives CASSQRDRGDFYGYTF.

The rearrangement links TRBV5-1 to TRBJ2-7; D perhaps matches TRBD1 (5 bases). CDR3 length: 14 amino acids. Per germline, CDR1 SGHRS and CDR2 YFSETQ. With 4 bases removed from V and 3 bases from J, the gap between germline ends came to 14 bases. The CDR3 DNA follows: TGCGCCAGCAGCCCTATACCAGGGAACTACGAGCAGTACTTC. This encodes CASSPIPGNYEQYF.

V usage is TRBV5-5 and J usage is TRBJ1-4; D is unclear. Germline V gene sequence: CDR1 SGHKS, CDR2 YYEKEE (reference sequence). This CDR3 has 15 residues. V gave up 4 bases and J gave up 8 bases, with 18 bases separating them. CDR3 DNA: TGTGCCAGCAGCCATGGCGTGCTAGTCGAAGAAAAACTGTTTTTT. Protein product: CASSHGVLVEEKLFF.

The chain uses TRBV27 and TRBJ2-7; 7 nucleotides line up with TRBD2. Germline trimming cut 3 bases from V and 3 bases from J; bases unmatched to any gene: 14. Germline values: CDR1 MNHEY, CDR2 SMNVEV (reference sequence). The CDR3 length is 17 residues. In DNA, the CDR3 is TGTGCCAGCAGTTTCTCACTTCCCGGGACTACCCTCTACGAGCAGTACTTC. Translating gives CASSFSLPGTTLYEQYF.

J is TRBJ1-6 and V is TRBV5-1, with D possibly TRBD1 on 5 matching bases. V lost 4 bases to trimming and J lost 7 bases, with 6 bases between them. The CDR3 contains 12 residues. Per germline, CDR1 SGHRS and CDR2 YFSETQ. DNA of the CDR3: TGCGCCAGCAGCCAGGGAAATTCACCCCTCCACTTT. This encodes CASSQGNSPLHF.

The chain has TRBV5-4 and TRBJ2-1; D perhaps matches TRBD2 (6 bases). CDR1 and CDR2 from the germline V gene are SGHNT and YYREEE (reference sequence). CDR3 length: 15 amino acids. V was cut by 4 bases and J by 1 base, with 12 bases left in between. The DNA for the CDR3 is TGTGCCAGCAGCCCTGGGAGGAGTTCCTACAATGAGCAGTTCTTC. It translates to CASSPGRSSYNEQFF.

This clone was detected only once. V usage is TRBV13 and J usage is TRBJ2-3; 7 nucleotides match TRBD1. Germline loops: CDR1 PRHDT, CDR2 FYEKMQ (reference sequence). Trimming removed 0 bases from V and 7 bases from J; junction bases left unmatched: 7. The CDR3 extends over 15 amino acids. As DNA, the CDR3 is TGTGCCAGCAGCTTAGGTCGGATACAGGGGAATACGCAGTATTTT. This encodes CASSLGRIQGNTQYF. Together with reference TRBV13 and TRBJ2-3, the CDR3 gives the full variable domain: AAGVIQSPRHLIKEKRETATLKCYPIPRHDTVYWYQQGPGQDPQFLISFYEKMQSDKGSIPDRFSAQQFSDYHSELNMSSLELGDSALYFCASSLGRIQGNTQYFGPGTRLTVL.

The genes are TRBV15 and TRBJ1-2; D is perhaps TRBD1 (6 bases). V was clipped by 5 bases and J by 4 bases, with 17 bases between them. CDR1 is LNHNV and CDR2 is YYDKDF in the germline V gene (reference sequence). The CDR3 is made up of 15 amino acids. Here the CDR3 DNA reads TGTGCCACCAGCCCTCCTATACAGGGTCTCTATGGCTACACCTTC. Translation: CATSPPIQGLYGYTF.

This sequence joins TRBV3-1 (or the pseudogene TRBV3-2) and TRBJ2-2, with no clear D. In germline, CDR1 is LGHDT, CDR2 YNNKEL (reference sequence). The CDR3 sequence is 11 residues long. V lost 4 bases, J lost 6 bases, and 3 bases lay in between. The CDR3 sequence: CASSPSGELFF. As DNA, the CDR3 is TGTGCCAGCAGCCCATCCGGGGAGCTGTTTTTT.

The chain employs TRBV5-1 and TRBJ1-6; D is undetermined. The CDR3 loop spans 16 amino acids. V was shortened by 1 base and J by 6 bases, with 14 bases between the two germline ends. Germline-derived CDR1 and CDR2 are SGHRS and YFSETQ. In DNA form, the CDR3 reads TGCGCCAGCAGCTTGAGGGAGCTTGAGAGTAATTCACCCCTCCACTTT. This gives the protein CASSLRELESNSPLHF.

The CDR3 protein is CASSFGGGSYNEQFF. Here the CDR3 DNA reads TGTGCCAGCAGCTTTGGGGGAGGCTCCTACAATGAGCAGTTCTTC. J is TRBJ2-1 and V is TRBV5-4; D is perhaps TRBD2 (6 bases). The germline V gene has CDR1 SGHNT and CDR2 YYREEE (reference sequence). V was shortened by 2 bases and J by 0 bases, with 9 bases between the two germline ends. This CDR3 contains 15 residues. Full variable domain (missing parts from reference TRBV5-4 and TRBJ2-1): ETGVTQSPTHLIKTRGQQVTLRCSSQSGHNTVSWYQQALGQGPQFIFQYYREEENGRGNFPPRFSGLQFPNYSSELNVNALELDDSALYLCASSFGGGSYNEQFFGPGTRLTVL.

The chain combines TRBV24-1 with TRBJ2-3; 7 nucleotides line up with TRBD2. The CDR3 sequence is 16 residues long. Germline CDR1 and CDR2: KGHDR and SFDVKD. The V and J ends lost 1 base and 3 bases, in that order; junction bases with no gene match: 6. The CDR3 loop reads CATSDLTRGRTDTQYF. Written as DNA, the CDR3 is TGTGCCACCAGTGATTTAACGCGGGGGAGGACAGATACGCAGTATTTT.

This chain uses TRBV18 with TRBJ2-3, with D unclear. The germline CDR1 and CDR2 sequences are KGHSH and LQKENI. The length of the CDR3 is 14 residues. V was pared by 4 bases and J by 0 bases, with 8 bases between. The CDR3 is CASSLVQSTDTQYF. Written as DNA, the CDR3 is TGTGCCAGCTCACTGGTACAGAGCACAGATACGCAGTATTTT. The full variable domain, with the rest looked up from reference TRBV18 and TRBJ2-3, is NAGVMQNPRHLVRRRGQEARLRCSPMKGHSHVYWYRQLPEEGLKFMVYLQKENIIDESGMPKERFSAEFPKEGPSILRIQQVVRGDSAAYFCASSLVQSTDTQYFGPGTRLTVL.

This chain's CDR3 is CATSSLRGEKLFF. The CDR3 DNA is TGTGCCACCAGCAGTCTCCGGGGGGAAAAACTGTTTTTT. The V call is TRBV15, the J call TRBJ1-4, with a tentative D call TRBD1 (5 bases). The germline V gene has CDR1 LNHNV and CDR2 YYDKDF (reference sequence). Trimming pared 3 bases from V and 8 bases from J, leaving 10 bases between. The CDR3 is 13 amino acids.